This T cell receptor (beta chain) was sequenced for a study of cytomegalovirus exposure and HLA in healthy donors. This CDR3 spans 17 amino acids. Germline CDR1 and CDR2: MGHRA and YSYEKL. After removal of 1 base from V and 6 bases from J, the junction contained 8 bases not matched to a gene. Only in-frame clones appear in the TCRdb table, and some are missing; sequencing was by immunoSEQ multiplex PCR. Of 100,000 to 120,000 clones in the sample, approximately 94% were seen once. The receptor was isolated from a woman in her late teens or twenties in good health and CMV-seronegative. The chain combines TRBV4-1 with TRBJ1-4; 10 bases align to TRBD1. The source material was PBMCs. CDR3 nucleotide sequence: TGCGCCAGCAGCCAAGCCGCGGGACAGGGGCCTCATGAAAAACTGTTTTTT. The encoded protein is CASSQAAGQGPHEKLFF.